This TCR beta chain was found in a study of blood T cell repertoires in COVID-19. As for the study in general: The study drew acute and convalescent COVID-19 samples from the United States, Italy and Spain.

Between the trimmed V and J ends, which lost 4 bases and 0 bases, there was a span of 28 bases. This CDR3 comprises 20 residues. The germline CDR1 and CDR2 sequences are MNHEY and SMNVEV (reference sequence). This clone was recorded only once. Clones were sequenced by immunoSEQ multiplex PCR, and TCRdb holds only the in-frame ones, with some missing. This table holds under 200,000 clones, 75% to 95% found once. The receptor was isolated from a middle-aged man with acute or convalescent COVID-19. J is TRBJ2-7 and V is TRBV27; possible D gene TRBD2, 5 bases. Sample: peripheral blood. In DNA form, the CDR3 reads TGTGCCAGCAGTTCACTAGTTTTCAATCTTAACAAAAAGTACTCCTACGAGCAGTACTTC. It yields the protein CASSSLVFNLNKKYSYEQYF.